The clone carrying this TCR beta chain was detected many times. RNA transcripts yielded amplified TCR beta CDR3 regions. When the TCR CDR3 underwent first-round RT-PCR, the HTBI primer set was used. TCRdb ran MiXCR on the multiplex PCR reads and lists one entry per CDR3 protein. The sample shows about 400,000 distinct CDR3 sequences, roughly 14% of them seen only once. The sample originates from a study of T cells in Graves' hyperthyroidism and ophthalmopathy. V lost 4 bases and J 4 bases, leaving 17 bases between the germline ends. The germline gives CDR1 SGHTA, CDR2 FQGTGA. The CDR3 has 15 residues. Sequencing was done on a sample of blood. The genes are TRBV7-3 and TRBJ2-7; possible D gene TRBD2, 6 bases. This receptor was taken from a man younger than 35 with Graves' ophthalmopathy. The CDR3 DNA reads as TGTGCCAGCAGCTACCTTCCGGGAGCAGGTTACGAGCAGTACTTC. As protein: CASSYLPGAGYEQYF.